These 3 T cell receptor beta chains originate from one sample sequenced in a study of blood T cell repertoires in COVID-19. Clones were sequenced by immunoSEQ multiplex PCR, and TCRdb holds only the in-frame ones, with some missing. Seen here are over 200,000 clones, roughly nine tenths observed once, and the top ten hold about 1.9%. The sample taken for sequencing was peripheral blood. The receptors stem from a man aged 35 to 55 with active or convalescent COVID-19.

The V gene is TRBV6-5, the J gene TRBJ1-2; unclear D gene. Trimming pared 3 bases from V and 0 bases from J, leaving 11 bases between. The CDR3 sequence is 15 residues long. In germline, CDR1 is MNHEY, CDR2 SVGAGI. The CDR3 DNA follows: TGTGCCAGCAGTTATGTCGCAGTCTCTAACTATGGCTACACCTTC. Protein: CASSYVAVSNYGYTF.

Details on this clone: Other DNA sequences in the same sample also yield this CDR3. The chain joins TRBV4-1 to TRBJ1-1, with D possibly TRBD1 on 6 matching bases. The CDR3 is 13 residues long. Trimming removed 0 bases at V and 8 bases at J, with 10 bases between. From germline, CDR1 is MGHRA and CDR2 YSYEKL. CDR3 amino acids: CASSQETGTEAFF. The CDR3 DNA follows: TGCGCCAGCAGCCAAGAAACCGGGACAGAAGCTTTCTTT.

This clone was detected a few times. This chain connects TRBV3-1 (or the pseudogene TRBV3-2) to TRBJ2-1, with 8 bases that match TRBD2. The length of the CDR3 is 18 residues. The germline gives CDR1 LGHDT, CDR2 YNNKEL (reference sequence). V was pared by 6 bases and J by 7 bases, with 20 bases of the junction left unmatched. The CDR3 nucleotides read TGTGCCAGCAGTTGGTTCGGACTAGCCGTACCCACAGGGAATGAGCAGTTCTTC. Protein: CASSWFGLAVPTGNEQFF.